This record concerns one T cell receptor beta chain sequence. The target antigen is unknown. These data are taken from a study of T cell repertoires in cytomegalovirus infection. This CDR3 is built from 14 residues. The V end lost 6 bases, the J end lost 6 bases, and 12 bases lay between the germline ends. Germline-derived CDR1 and CDR2 are MNHEY and SVGEGT. Using its own MiXCR run on the reads, TCRdb lists one record per CDR3 protein. The sample shows about 60,000 distinct CDR3 sequences, roughly a fifth of them seen only once. The receptor's source is a human donor in good health (CMV status not recorded). Some clones in this sample may be carry-over from other donors' samples. Here the sequenced sample was CD8+ T cells from cultured PBMCs, taken from culture after CMV antigen stimulation. The genes are TRBV6-2 or TRBV6-3 and TRBJ1-6; possible D gene TRBD1, 5 bases. The CDR3 reads CASRRDRSNSPLHF. CDR3 DNA: TGTGCCAGCAGGCGGGACCGAAGTAATTCACCCCTCCACTTT.